These T cell receptor beta chains were read from a single sample in a study of human T cells and chemical hapten exposure. MiXCR was run by TCRdb on the RACE reads, yielding one entry per CDR3 protein. The sample consists of roughly 81,000 distinct CDR3 sequences, about 9% of them appearing once. The starting material was whole blood, obtained in connection with sensitization to the hapten diphenylcyclopropenone (DPC). All receptors derive from a man aged 35 to 55 with alopecia areata. Some clones in this sample may be carry-over from other donors' samples. Both conserved end residues are part of each CDR3. D genes are given only for firm matches. Size tells how often a clone was seen (once, few, many) or the class of an expanded clone, and some rows leave it out.

TRBD2,TRBV5-1,-,TRBJ2-1,CASTSGGSGSYNEQFF,TGCGCCAGCACCTCCGGGGGGTCCGGCTCCTACAATGAGCAGTTCTTC
-,TRBV29-1,-,TRBJ1-1,CSVLQGRTEAFF,TGCAGCGTCCTACAGGGCCGGACTGAAGCTTTCTTT
-,TRBV14,many,TRBJ1-2,CASSQDVGGAFGGYTF,TGTGCCAGCAGCCAAGATGTCGGGGGCGCTTTTGGGGGCTACACCTTC
-,TRBV6-2/TRBV6-3,few,TRBJ2-3,CASSQRTDTQYF,TGTGCCAGCAGCCAAAGAACAGATACGCAGTATTTT
-,TRBV20-1,many,TRBJ2-3,CSAPPTGRADTQYF,TGCAGTGCTCCACCGACGGGAAGGGCAGATACGCAGTATTTT
-,TRBV2,many,TRBJ2-1,CASSEVPRSSYNEQFF,TGTGCCAGCAGTGAAGTCCCCAGGAGCTCCTACAATGAGCAGTTCTTC
-,TRBV5-6,few,TRBJ1-1,CASSSWGRMNTEAFF,TGTGCCAGCAGCTCCTGGGGCAGGATGAACACTGAAGCTTTCTTT
-,TRBV15,many,TRBJ2-5,CATSRDRGWGETQYF,TGTGCCACCAGCAGAGATCGTGGTTGGGGAGAGACCCAGTACTTC
TRBD1,TRBV10-3,few,TRBJ2-3,CAIRDSSTDTQYF,TGTGCCATCCGGGACAGTAGCACAGATACGCAGTATTTT
-,TRBV24-1,few,TRBJ2-4,CATSARQVAVKNIQYF,TGTGCCACCAGTGCGAGGCAGGTCGCGGTCAAAAACATTCAGTACTTC
-,TRBV5-1,many,TRBJ1-1,CASSLEGKGGTEAFF,TGCGCCAGCAGCTTGGAGGGGAAGGGAGGCACTGAAGCTTTCTTT
-,TRBV4-2,many,TRBJ1-3,CASSQGPRNTIYF,TGTGCCAGCAGCCAAGGACCGAGAAACACCATATATTTT
-,TRBV4-1,-,TRBJ2-1,CASSQDSGSNEQFF,TGCGCCAGCAGCCAAGATTCGGGATCCAATGAGCAGTTCTTC
-,TRBV29-1,few,TRBJ2-1,CSLGVGNEQFF,TGCAGCTTGGGGGTTGGGAATGAGCAGTTCTTC
-,TRBV29-1,few,TRBJ2-5,CSVERPPSLETQYF,TGCAGCGTTGAGCGTCCCCCCTCTCTCGAGACCCAGTACTTC
TRBD2,TRBV18,-,TRBJ2-2,CASSLKREVGELFF,TGTGCCAGCTCGCTGAAGCGGGAGGTCGGGGAGCTGTTTTTT
-,TRBV18,-,TRBJ1-1,CASFTGRLTEAFF,TGTGCCAGCTTCACCGGGAGATTGACTGAAGCTTTCTTT
-,TRBV14,-,TRBJ2-3,CASSRDPRIDTQYF,TGTGCCAGCAGCCGAGACCCCCGGATAGATACGCAGTATTTT
-,TRBV30,many,TRBJ2-3,CAWSVPLLRDTQYF,TGTGCCTGGAGTGTACCCTTGTTAAGAGATACGCAGTATTTT
-,TRBV7-2,-,TRBJ1-6,CASSLSQGRSPLHF,TGTGCCAGCAGCTTAAGTCAGGGAAGATCACCCCTCCACTTT
-,TRBV3-1,many,TRBJ2-4,CASSQGLSLAKNIQYF,TGTGCCAGCAGCCAAGGGCTTAGCCTAGCCAAAAACATTCAGTACTTC
TRBD1,TRBV29-1,many,TRBJ1-5,CSAGTGDQPQHF,TGCAGCGCTGGGACAGGGGATCAGCCCCAGCATTTT
-,TRBV3-1,many,TRBJ2-2,CASSHYSGSPTGELFF,TGTGCCAGCAGTCATTATTCGGGATCCCCCACCGGGGAGCTGTTTTTT
TRBD2,TRBV7-2,few,TRBJ2-5,CASSKAGLARSQYF,TGTGCCAGCAGCAAAGCGGGACTAGCGCGTAGCCAGTACTTC
-,TRBV11-2,many,TRBJ1-3,CASSLAGGSGNTIYF,TGTGCCAGCAGCTTAGCAGGCGGCTCTGGAAACACCATATATTTT
-,TRBV5-4,-,TRBJ2-1,CASSRESSIEQFF,TGTGCCAGCAGCCGCGAATCTAGCATCGAGCAGTTCTTC
TRBD1,TRBV9,few,TRBJ1-2,CASSVADRGAANYGYTF,TGTGCCAGCAGCGTAGCGGACAGGGGGGCCGCTAACTATGGCTACACCTTC
-,TRBV4-3,-,TRBJ2-7,CASSQDPGSYEQYF,TGCGCCAGCAGCCAAGACCCGGGGTCCTACGAGCAGTACTTC
TRBD2,TRBV5-4,-,TRBJ2-1,CASSLMGLAGGGKFF,TGTGCCAGCAGCCTAATGGGACTAGCGGGAGGGGGGAAGTTCTTC
-,TRBV20-1,many,TRBJ2-5,CSARGGGQETQYF,TGCAGTGCTAGGGGAGGGGGGCAAGAGACCCAGTACTTC
TRBD2,TRBV6-2/TRBV6-3,-,TRBJ2-3,CASSQLAGVLDTQYF,TGTGCCAGCAGCCAACTAGCGGGAGTTCTAGATACGCAGTATTTT
-,TRBV29-1,many,TRBJ1-1,CSVRRGGTEAFF,TGCAGCGTACGAAGAGGGGGGACTGAAGCTTTCTTT
-,TRBV27,-,TRBJ2-2,CASSYNTGELFF,TGTGCCAGCAGTTACAACACCGGGGAGCTGTTTTTT
-,TRBV7-9,few,TRBJ1-1,CASSLVRGPTEAFF,TGTGCCAGCAGCTTAGTAAGAGGGCCCACTGAAGCTTTCTTT
TRBD1,TRBV3-1,few,TRBJ2-7,CASSPGQGVYEQYF,TGTGCCAGCTCCCCGGGACAGGGGGTTTACGAGCAGTACTTC
-,TRBV29-1,many,TRBJ1-3,CSVGYSSGNTIYF,TGCAGCGTTGGGTACAGCTCTGGAAACACCATATATTTT
TRBD1,TRBV7-9,many,TRBJ2-1,CASSQPGTAYNEQFF,TGTGCCAGCAGCCAACCCGGGACAGCCTACAATGAGCAGTTCTTC
-,TRBV5-5,many,TRBJ1-1,CASSGRDTHTEAFF,TGTGCCAGCAGCGGAAGGGACACCCACACTGAAGCTTTCTTT
-,TRBV6-2/TRBV6-3,-,TRBJ2-7,CASSRTAGYEQYF,TGTGCCAGCAGTCGGACGGCGGGCTACGAGCAGTACTTC
-,TRBV28,many,TRBJ2-7,CASSFWASSYEQYF,TGTGCCAGCAGTTTCTGGGCTAGCTCCTACGAGCAGTACTTC
TRBD1,TRBV6-5,-,TRBJ1-5,CASLMPTGSQPQHF,TGTGCCAGCTTAATGCCGACAGGGTCTCAGCCCCAGCATTTT
-,TRBV6-5,many,TRBJ1-1,CASSPRTVWDTEAFF,TGTGCCAGCAGCCCCAGGACAGTCTGGGACACTGAAGCTTTCTTT
-,TRBV18,many,TRBJ1-6,CASSPQDIYNSPLHF,TGTGCCAGCTCACCACAGGACATCTATAATTCACCCCTCCACTTT
TRBD2,TRBV6-2/TRBV6-3,-,TRBJ2-1,CASSARASGNYNEQFF,TGTGCCAGCAGTGCCCGAGCTAGCGGGAACTACAATGAGCAGTTCTTC
-,TRBV4-2,many,TRBJ2-3,CASSLRIGRLDRGPDTQYF,TGTGCCAGCAGCCTAAGGATCGGCCGATTAGATCGAGGGCCAGATACGCAGTATTTT
-,TRBV6-5,many,TRBJ1-1,CASSRDGLNTEAFF,TGTGCCAGCAGCAGGGACGGATTGAACACTGAAGCTTTCTTT
TRBD1,TRBV20-1,-,TRBJ2-7,CSARDSWTGPYEQYF,TGCAGTGCTAGAGATTCATGGACAGGCCCGTACGAGCAGTACTTC
-,TRBV7-7,-,TRBJ2-5,CASSISIVGGETQYF,TGTGCTAGCAGCATTAGCATCGTCGGCGGGGAGACCCAGTACTTC
-,TRBV7-9,many,TRBJ2-5,CASSLETGAPQETQYF,TGTGCCAGCAGCTTAGAGACAGGCGCCCCACAAGAGACCCAGTACTTC
-,TRBV20-1,many,TRBJ1-2,CSAPKPGSYGYTF,TGCAGTGCCCCTAAACCAGGCTCCTATGGCTACACCTTC
TRBD1,TRBV27,-,TRBJ1-4,CASSLGAGGTEKLFF,TGTGCCAGCAGTCTAGGGGCAGGGGGTACTGAAAAACTGTTTTTT
TRBD2,TRBV29-1,many,TRBJ2-1,CTTTSGRAGEQFF,TGCACAACTACTAGCGGGAGGGCGGGTGAGCAGTTCTTC
-,TRBV2,few,TRBJ1-2,CASSEGGRGVNYGYTF,TGTGCCAGCAGTGAAGGGGGCAGGGGTGTTAACTATGGCTACACCTTC
TRBD2,TRBV6-1,-,TRBJ2-1,CASSAKTSGDRGEQFF,TGTGCCAGCAGCGCCAAGACTAGCGGCGATCGGGGTGAGCAGTTCTTC
-,TRBV10-3,few,TRBJ2-1,CAISEELDRNNEQFF,TGTGCCATCAGTGAGGAATTGGACAGAAACAATGAGCAGTTCTTC
TRBD1,TRBV12-3/TRBV12-4,-,TRBJ1-5,CASSLGQKINQPQHF,TGTGCCAGCAGCTTGGGACAGAAAATCAATCAGCCCCAGCATTTT
TRBD1,TRBV29-1,-,TRBJ2-3,CSVLPGQSTDTQYF,TGCAGCGTCCTACCGGGACAGTCCACAGATACGCAGTATTTT